One and the same sample provided the 32 T cell receptor beta chains below, sequenced in a study of cytomegalovirus exposure and HLA in healthy donors. PCR primers comprised 60 Vbeta and 13 Jbeta primers. Profiling relied on immunoSEQ multiplex PCR, and the TCRdb table lists in-frame clones only, not all of them. In the table there are about 190,000 clones, about four fifths of which are singletons. Sequencing input: PBMCs. These receptors came from a man aged 30 to 45 in good health and CMV-seropositive.

This clone was counted between two and nine times. This sequence joins TRBV4-2 and TRBJ2-1, with TRBD2 matching 7 bases. CDR3 size: 14 residues. Germline CDR1 is LGHNA and CDR2 is YNFKEQ. The junction had 4 bases not matched to a gene; V was cut back by 1 base and J by 7 bases. The CDR3 is CASSQGTSANEQFF. The CDR3 bases are TGTGCCAGCAGCCAAGGGACTAGTGCAAATGAGCAGTTCTTC.

The gene calls are TRBV5-1 and TRBJ2-1, with D perhaps matching TRBD1 (5 bases). Trimming cost V 1 base and J 3 bases, with 8 bases left between them. From germline, CDR1 is SGHRS and CDR2 YFSETQ. This CDR3 region has 14 residues. The CDR3 coding sequence is TGCGCCAGCAGCTTGTCGGACATCTACAATGAGCAGTTCTTC. This sequence encodes CASSLSDIYNEQFF.

This clone turned up a few times. The chain carries TRBV2 and TRBJ2-7; 9 bases agree with TRBD2. V lost 7 bases to trimming and J lost 4 bases; unmatched junction nucleotides: 8. This CDR3 spans 14 amino acids. Germline V gene sequence: CDR1 SNHLY, CDR2 FYNNEI. The CDR3 loop reads CASIRPSGTYEQYF. The DNA of the CDR3 is TGTGCCAGCATCCGGCCTAGCGGGACATACGAGCAGTACTTC.

This sequence joins TRBV29-1 and TRBJ2-3; 7 nucleotides align to TRBD1. The CDR3 runs to 12 residues. Trimming at V came to 6 bases and at J to 6 bases, leaving 6 bases not matched to a gene. Per germline, CDR1 SQVTM and CDR2 ANQGSEA. The CDR3 reads CSVPRQGDTQYF. The CDR3, as DNA: TGCAGCGTGCCAAGACAGGGTGATACGCAGTATTTT.

This clone is a singleton in its sample. The V call is TRBV12-5, the J call TRBJ1-3, with 7 bases fitting TRBD1. The germline V gene encodes CDR1 LGHNT and CDR2 FRNRAP. V lost 6 bases to trimming and J lost 5 bases; unmatched junction nucleotides: 7. The CDR3 runs 14 residues. The CDR3 coding sequence is TGTGCTAGTGGCCCCGGACAGGCTCGAAACACCATATATTTT. Translating it yields CASGPGQARNTIYF. The full variable domain, in which reference TRBV12-5 and TRBJ1-3 provide the parts outside the CDR3, is DARVTQTPRHKVTEMGQEVTMRCQPILGHNTVFWYRQTMMQGLELLAYFRNRAPLDDSGMPKDRFSAEMPDATLATLKIQPSEPRDSAVYFCASGPGQARNTIYFGEGSWLTVV.

This clone was picked up one time. The chain carries TRBV11-2 and TRBJ2-4; TRBD2 is a possible D gene (7 bases). V dropped 1 base and J dropped 1 base, with 14 bases sitting between them. Germline V gene lookup returns CDR1 SGHAT and CDR2 FQNNGV. CDR3 length: 17 residues. CDR3 amino acids: CASSLAGRGPAKNIQYF. The CDR3 coding sequence is TGTGCCAGCAGCTTAGCGGGGCGGGGGCCGGCCAAAAACATTCAGTACTTC.

The V gene is TRBV4-2, the J gene TRBJ1-4; no definite D call. Looked up from germline, CDR1 is LGHNA and CDR2 is YNFKEQ. CDR3 length: 17 residues. V was trimmed by 0 bases and J by 0 bases, leaving 11 bases between them. The CDR3 protein is CASSQDPPPATNEKLFF. The CDR3, as DNA: TGTGCCAGCAGCCAAGATCCCCCTCCTGCAACTAATGAAAAACTGTTTTTT.

The chain recombines TRBV27 with TRBJ2-4; D is perhaps TRBD2 (6 bases). The CDR3 totals 17 residues. The V and J ends lost 5 bases and 0 bases respectively, with 17 bases between them. The germline V gene encodes CDR1 MNHEY and CDR2 SMNVEV (reference sequence). CDR3 coding DNA: TGTGCCAGCAGTCCCCTGGACGGAGGGCTAGCCAAAAACATTCAGTACTTC. Translated, it gives CASSPLDGGLAKNIQYF.

In the case of this clone: The junction shows a germline mismatch at one end, possibly a read error. The rearrangement uses TRBV7-7 and TRBJ2-1, with 7 positions matching TRBD1. This CDR3 contains 15 residues. Germline loops: CDR1 SSHAT, CDR2 FNYEAQ (reference sequence). CDR3 DNA sequence: TGTGCTAGCAGCTCCTACCCGGGACAGAACAATGAGCAGTTCTTC. Protein product: CASSSYPGQNNEQFF.

This sequence joins TRBV7-3 and TRBJ2-1; 7 bases fit TRBD1. The V and J ends lost 3 bases and 6 bases, in that order; junction bases with no gene match: 11. Germline V CDR1 and CDR2: SGHTA, FQGTGA. There are 16 residues in the CDR3. CDR3 in amino acids: CASSFLPDRAGNEQFF. CDR3 coding DNA: TGTGCCAGCAGCTTCCTTCCTGACAGGGCTGGCAATGAGCAGTTCTTC.

This chain links TRBV7-2 with TRBJ2-7; 10 bases fit TRBD2. The CDR3 has 15 amino acids. Germline V gene data show CDR1 as SGHTA and CDR2 as FQGNSA. With 1 base clipped from V and 1 base from J, the junction kept 1 base outside the gene matches. The CDR3, as DNA: TGTGCCAGCAGCTTAGGTAGCGGGGGGTCCTACGAGCAGTACTTC. Protein sequence: CASSLGSGGSYEQYF.

This clone was seen only once. The J gene is TRBJ2-3, the V gene TRBV10-1, with D perhaps TRBD2 (5 bases). Trimming removed 4 bases from V and 2 bases from J, with 37 bases in between. CDR1 is WNHNN, CDR2 SYGVQD, per germline (reference sequence). CDR3 size: 23 residues. CDR3 DNA: TGCGCCAGCAGTGTTGACCCCCGCCGGGGTCAGTGTGTGGAGCGATACTTCACAGATACGCAGTATTTT. This gives the protein CASSVDPRRGQCVERYFTDTQYF.

The V call is TRBV11-2, the J call TRBJ2-7; D gene unclear. The length of the CDR3 is 15 residues. The germline gives CDR1 SGHAT, CDR2 FQNNGV. V was cut by 0 bases and J by 2 bases, with 11 bases left in between. Here the CDR3 DNA reads TGTGCCAGCAGCTTAGAGGCCGCAGAAGCCTACGAGCAGTACTTC. It encodes CASSLEAAEAYEQYF.

DNA of the CDR3: TGTGCCAGCAGTCCCGGGGACAGGGAGAACACTGAAGCTTTCTTT. Its translation: CASSPGDRENTEAFF. The V and J genes are TRBV28 and TRBJ1-1; 9 positions agree with TRBD1. CDR3 length equals 15 residues. V was clipped by 5 bases and J by 1 base; unmatched bases: 5. Germline lookup yields CDR1 MDHEN and CDR2 SYDVKM.

This sequence joins TRBV11-3 and TRBJ2-2; TRBD1 is a possible D gene (5 bases). Germline V gene lookup returns CDR1 SGHNT and CDR2 YENEEA. The CDR3 runs to 14 residues. Trimming stripped 5 bases from V and 7 bases from J, with 14 bases between. The CDR3 DNA is TGTGCCAGCAGCCTCGCAGGGCGGAACGGGGAGCTGTTTTTT. It codes for CASSLAGRNGELFF.

The genes are TRBV27 and TRBJ2-2; D is perhaps TRBD1 (5 bases). Trimming shortened V by 7 bases and J by 2 bases, and 11 bases separated the two germline ends. CDR1 is MNHEY, CDR2 SMNVEV, per germline (reference sequence). The CDR3 consists of 14 residues. CDR3: CASMAGRNTGELFF. Written as DNA, the CDR3 is TGTGCCAGCATGGCAGGGCGCAACACCGGGGAGCTGTTTTTT.

CDR3 loop: CASSHRTSGYEQYF. CDR3 coding DNA: TGTGCCAGCAGCCACCGGACTAGCGGCTACGAGCAGTACTTC. The rearrangement joins TRBV7-8 to TRBJ2-7; 10 positions match TRBD2. With V trimmed by 5 bases and J by 3 bases, 4 bases remained unmatched. CDR1 is SGHVS, CDR2 FQNEAQ, per germline. The length of the CDR3 is 14 residues.

The gene calls are TRBV10-3 and TRBJ1-4, with TRBD1 as a possible D gene (6 bases). The V end lost 2 bases, the J end lost 8 bases, and 15 bases lay between the germline ends. The CDR3 contains 15 residues. Germline-derived CDR1 and CDR2 are ENHRY and SYGVKD. The CDR3 DNA sequence: TGTGCCATCAGTGAGGGGGGGGCTCCCGGGGAAAAACTGTTTTTT. Its translation: CAISEGGAPGEKLFF.

The chain recombines TRBV5-1 with TRBJ2-5, with TRBD2 matching over 8 bases. Germline values: CDR1 SGHRS, CDR2 YFSETQ. This CDR3 region has 13 residues. Germline trimming cut 4 bases from V and 4 bases from J; bases unmatched to any gene: 3. The DNA of the CDR3 is TGCGCCAGCAGCACAGCGGGAGTAGAGACCCAGTACTTC. Protein product: CASSTAGVETQYF. The complete variable domain, with remaining parts taken from reference TRBV5-1 and TRBJ2-5, reads KAGVTQTPRYLIKTRGQQVTLSCSPISGHRSVSWYQQTPGQGLQFLFEYFSETQRNKGNFPGRFSGRQFSNSRSEMNVSTLELGDSALYLCASSTAGVETQYFGPGTRLLVL.

A single count supports this clone. The rearrangement joins TRBV14 to TRBJ2-3, with a tentative D call TRBD1 (5 bases). The germline CDR1 and CDR2 sequences are SGHDN and FVKESK. V gave up 3 bases and J gave up 0 bases, with 13 bases separating them. The CDR3 extends over 16 amino acids. DNA of the CDR3: TGTGCCAGCAGCCACCGACAGTATAGTAGCACAGATACGCAGTATTTT. It specifies CASSHRQYSSTDTQYF.

The chain has TRBV7-2 and TRBJ2-7; D is possibly TRBD1 (6 bases). The CDR3 sequence is 15 residues long. Per the germline V gene, CDR1 is SGHTA and CDR2 is FQGNSA. V was trimmed by 5 bases and J by 2 bases, leaving 16 bases between them. The CDR3 DNA reads as TGTGCCAGCAGCCCCCCAATAGAGGGGGCCTACGAGCAGTACTTC. Protein product: CASSPPIEGAYEQYF.

The J gene is TRBJ2-7, the V gene TRBV6-5; 7 bases agree with TRBD1. CDR3 size: 13 residues. The V gene end was trimmed by 0 bases and the J gene end by 7 bases; junction bases not matched to a gene: 3. The V gene's germline CDR1 is MNHEY and CDR2 SVGAGI. The CDR3 protein is CASSYSDRSEQYF. In DNA form, the CDR3 reads TGTGCCAGCAGTTACTCGGACAGGTCGGAGCAGTACTTC.

The chain couples TRBV19 to TRBJ2-4; D remains unclear. Germline CDR1 LNHDA, CDR2 SQIVND (reference sequence). V was cut by 6 bases and J by 2 bases, with 5 bases left in between. The CDR3 spans 12 residues. Written as DNA, the CDR3 is TGTGCCAGTAGCCCGTCCAAAAACATTCAGTACTTC. Translated, it gives CASSPSKNIQYF. The complete variable domain, with remaining parts taken from reference TRBV19 and TRBJ2-4, reads DGGITQSPKYLFRKEGQNVTLSCEQNLNHDAMYWYRQDPGQGLRLIYYSQIVNDFQKGDIAEGYSVSREKKESFPLTVTSAQKNPTAFYLCASSPSKNIQYFGAGTRLSVL.

The chain combines TRBV4-2 with TRBJ2-7; a weak D match, TRBD2 (5 bases). V was pared by 6 bases and J by 6 bases, with 12 bases between. This CDR3 is 12 amino acids long. Germline loops: CDR1 LGHNA, CDR2 YNFKEQ. CDR3 sequence reads: CASSLGRGEQYF. The DNA for the CDR3 is TGTGCCAGCAGTCTGGGTCGGGGCGAGCAGTACTTC.

The chain employs TRBV29-1 and TRBJ1-2, with D possibly being TRBD1 (6 bases). Trimming took 7 bases from V and 4 from J, leaving 16 bases between them. CDR1 is SQVTM and CDR2 is ANQGSEA in the germline V gene. This CDR3 region has 13 residues. The chain's CDR3 is CSAPDQGSYGYTF. The CDR3 DNA follows: TGCAGCGCTCCCGACCAGGGGTCCTATGGCTACACCTTC. Combining the CDR3 with reference TRBV29-1 and TRBJ1-2 gives the whole variable domain SAVISQKPSRDICQRGTSLTIQCQVDSQVTMMFWYRQQPGQSLTLIATANQGSEATYESGFVIDKFPISRPNLTFSTLTVSNMSPEDSSIYLCSAPDQGSYGYTFGSGTRLTVV.

This clone was observed a few times. The chain couples TRBV28 to TRBJ2-3, with 8 bases matching TRBD1. Trimming at V came to 8 bases and at J to 0 bases, leaving 13 bases not matched to a gene. Germline CDR1 and CDR2: MDHEN and SYDVKM. The CDR3 has 17 amino acids. The CDR3 is CASQIAGGSSSTDTQYF. The DNA for the CDR3 is TGTGCCAGCCAGATTGCAGGGGGCTCTTCGAGCACAGATACGCAGTATTTT.

The gene calls are TRBV11-2 and TRBJ2-7; tentatively, D is TRBD1 (6 bases). From germline, CDR1 is SGHAT and CDR2 FQNNGV. The CDR3 totals 18 residues. The germline V and J ends were trimmed by 5 bases and 2 bases, with 25 bases remaining between them. In nucleotides, the CDR3 is TGTGCCAGCAGCCCCATCAACAGGGCCGGGTCCCGACCCTACGAGCAGTACTTC. The encoded protein is CASSPINRAGSRPYEQYF.

This clone was seen a handful of times. Here the CDR3 DNA reads TGCGCCAGCAGTGAGCGGGCGGGTCAAGGGCACCTCTCCTACGAGCAGTACTTC. Its translation: CASSERAGQGHLSYEQYF. The rearrangement links TRBV10-2 to TRBJ2-7; D is perhaps TRBD2 (5 bases). This CDR3 is built from 18 residues. Trimming shortened V by 2 bases and J by 0 bases, and 20 bases separated the two germline ends. Germline-derived CDR1 and CDR2 are WSHSY and SAAADI.

The chain joins TRBV7-2 to TRBJ2-2; 7 bases match TRBD2. This CDR3 region has 15 residues. The germline CDR1 and CDR2 sequences are SGHTA and FQGNSA. Trimming at V came to 5 bases and at J to 2 bases, leaving 5 bases not matched to a gene. CDR3 bases: TGTGCCAGCAGCCCACGACTAGCTAACACCGGGGAGCTGTTTTTT. Protein product: CASSPRLANTGELFF.

V usage is TRBV7-3 and J usage is TRBJ2-7, with 7 bases identical to TRBD1. The CDR3 contains 12 residues. Germline V lookup: CDR1 SGHTA, CDR2 FQGTGA. Unmatched junction bases numbered 1, after V lost 5 bases and J lost 3 bases. CDR3 in amino acids: CASSPGGYEQYF. The CDR3 region has the DNA TGTGCCAGCAGCCCAGGGGGCTACGAGCAGTACTTC.

The CDR3 loop reads CASSQEVAGGGEQFF. The CDR3 DNA reads TGCGCCAGCAGCCAAGAGGTAGCGGGAGGAGGTGAGCAGTTCTTC. This chain uses TRBV4-3 with TRBJ2-1; 10 bases line up with TRBD2. The CDR3 has 15 residues. Germline lookup yields CDR1 LGHNA and CDR2 YSLEER. Losses at the gene ends were 0 bases for V and 9 bases for J; bases not matched to a gene: 5.

This clone was recorded once. V is TRBV6-6 and J is TRBJ1-1; the D gene is possibly TRBD1 (5 bases). V lost 0 bases to trimming and J lost 1 base, with 9 bases between them. CDR1 is MNHNY, CDR2 SVGAGI, per germline (reference sequence). The CDR3 consists of 15 residues. CDR3 residues: CASSYSGGWNTEAFF. The CDR3 nucleotides read TGTGCCAGCAGTTACTCCGGGGGATGGAACACTGAAGCTTTCTTT.